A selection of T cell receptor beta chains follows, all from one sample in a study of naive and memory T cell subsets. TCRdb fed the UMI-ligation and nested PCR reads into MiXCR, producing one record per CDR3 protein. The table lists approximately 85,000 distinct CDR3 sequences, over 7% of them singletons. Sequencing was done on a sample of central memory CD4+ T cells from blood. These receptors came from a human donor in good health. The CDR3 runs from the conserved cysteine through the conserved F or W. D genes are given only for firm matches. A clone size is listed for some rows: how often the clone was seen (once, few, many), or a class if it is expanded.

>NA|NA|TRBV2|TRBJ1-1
TGTGCCACAGAAAAGTACACTGAAGCTTTCTTT
CATEKYTEAFF
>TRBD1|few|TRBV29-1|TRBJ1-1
TGCAGCGGCGGGACAGCTATGAACACTGAAGCTTTCTTT
CSGGTAMNTEAFF
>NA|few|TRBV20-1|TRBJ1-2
TGCAGTGCTAGCGGGGGGGTCGGCTACACCTTC
CSASGGVGYTF
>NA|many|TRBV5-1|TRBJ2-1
TGCGCCAGCAGCTTCGGCGAACGTGAGCAGTTCTTC
CASSFGEREQFF
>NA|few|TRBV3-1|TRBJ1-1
TGTGCCAGCAGCCACAGGGGCCAAACTGAAGCTTTCTTT
CASSHRGQTEAFF
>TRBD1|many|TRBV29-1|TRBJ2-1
TGCAGCGCCTCTCAGACGGACAGGGCATACTACAATGAGCAGTTCTTC
CSASQTDRAYYNEQFF
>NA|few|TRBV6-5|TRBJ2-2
TGTGCCAGCAGTTACCGAGACAGGCCGAACACCGGGGAGCTGTTTTTT
CASSYRDRPNTGELFF
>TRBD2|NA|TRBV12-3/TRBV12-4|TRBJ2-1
TGTGCCAGCATTTTAGCGGGAGATAGGGGGAATGAGCAGTTCTTC
CASILAGDRGNEQFF
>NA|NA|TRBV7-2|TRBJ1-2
TGTGCCAGCAGCTTAGCGGGGGCCCTTAACTATGGCTACACCTTC
CASSLAGALNYGYTF
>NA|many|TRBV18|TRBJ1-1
TGTGCCAGCTCACCAGGACAGCAGAACACTGAAGCTTTCTTT
CASSPGQQNTEAFF
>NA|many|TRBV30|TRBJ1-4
TGTGCCTGGAGAGGGCCGGGTCATGAAAAACTGTTTTTT
CAWRGPGHEKLFF
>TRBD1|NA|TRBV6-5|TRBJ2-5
TGTGCCAGCAGTACGCCACAGGGGGCGAAGACCCAGTACTTC
CASSTPQGAKTQYF
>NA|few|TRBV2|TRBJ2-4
TGTGCCAGCAGTGAAAAGGGGCCGGGGAAAAACATTCAGTACTTC
CASSEKGPGKNIQYF
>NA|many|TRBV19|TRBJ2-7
TGTGCCAGTAGTACCCGGGATGACCGCTCCTACGAGCAGTACTTC
CASSTRDDRSYEQYF
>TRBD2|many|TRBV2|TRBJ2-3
TGTGCCAGCACGGGGACTAGCGTAAGCACAGATACGCAGTATTTT
CASTGTSVSTDTQYF
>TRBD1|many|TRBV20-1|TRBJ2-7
TGCAGTGCTAGAGCTCCGACAGGGCACTACGAGCAGTACTTC
CSARAPTGHYEQYF
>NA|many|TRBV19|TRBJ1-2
TGTGCCAGTAGTATAGGGGGGCAGGGCCCCTATGGCTACACCTTC
CASSIGGQGPYGYTF
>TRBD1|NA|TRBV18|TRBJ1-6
TGTGCCAGCTCACCAAGACAGGGCAGAAACTCGGGCCATAATTCACCCCTCCACTTT
CASSPRQGRNSGHNSPLHF
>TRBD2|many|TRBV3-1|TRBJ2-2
TGTGCCAGCAGCGCGCTAGCGGCCAATGCCGGGGAGCTGTTTTTT
CASSALAANAGELFF
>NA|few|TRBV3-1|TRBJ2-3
TGTGCCAGCAGCCAAATGGTTTCAGGCGGCAGCACGCAGTATTTT
CASSQMVSGGSTQYF
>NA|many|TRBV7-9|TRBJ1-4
TGTGCCAGCAGCTTGGGGGAGGCGTTCGAAGAAAAACTGTTTTTT
CASSLGEAFEEKLFF
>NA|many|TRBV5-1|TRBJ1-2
TGCGCCAGCAGCCCGAATACGGGGATGCCTGGCTACACCTTC
CASSPNTGMPGYTF
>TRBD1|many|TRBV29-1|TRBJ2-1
TGCAGCGTCCACCCGGGACAGGGGGTATACAATGAGCAGTTCTTC
CSVHPGQGVYNEQFF